The next 6 T cell receptor beta chains were all read from a single sample in a study of cytomegalovirus exposure and HLA in healthy donors. It was with 60 Vbeta and 13 Jbeta primers that the PCR ran. The data were produced by immunoSEQ multiplex PCR, yet TCRdb's version contains in-frame clones alone and is incomplete. The repertoire holds some 110,000 clones, roughly three quarters seen once, with more than 2.5% in the top ten. Sample: PBMCs. The source is a man under 40 in good health and CMV-seronegative.

This clone was seen once. The rearrangement uses TRBV7-2 and TRBJ2-5; tentative D call: TRBD1 (5 bases). With 5 bases removed from V and 5 bases from J, the gap between germline ends came to 21 bases. This CDR3 comprises 16 residues. The germline V gene has CDR1 SGHTA and CDR2 FQGNSA. The CDR3 reads CASSRNQGHLRETQYF. As DNA, the CDR3 is TGTGCCAGCAGCCGTAACCAGGGCCACCTCCGGGAGACCCAGTACTTC.

The J gene is TRBJ1-2, the V gene TRBV6-5, with TRBD1 as a possible D gene (6 bases). The germline gives CDR1 MNHEY, CDR2 SVGAGI. CDR3 length equals 14 residues. V was clipped by 6 bases and J by 2 bases, with 13 bases between them. The CDR3 loop reads CASRRLDRNYGYTF. The CDR3 DNA follows: TGTGCCAGCAGGCGGCTGGACAGAAACTATGGCTACACCTTC.

The CDR3 loop reads CAISPDRSGNTIYF. The CDR3 DNA is TGTGCCATCAGCCCAGACAGGTCTGGAAACACCATATATTTT. The rearrangement joins TRBV10-3 to TRBJ1-3; a possible D gene is TRBD1 (6 bases). The CDR3 runs 14 residues. Germline lookup yields CDR1 ENHRY and CDR2 SYGVKD. The V gene lost 6 bases and the J gene lost 1 base, with 10 bases spanning the gap.

This chain links TRBV7-2 with TRBJ2-7; 7 positions match TRBD1. This CDR3 spans 13 amino acids. Trimming removed 5 bases from V and 3 bases from J; junction bases left unmatched: 4. Looked up from germline, CDR1 is SGHTA and CDR2 is FQGNSA. DNA for the CDR3: TGTGCCAGCAGCCGGGACAGTCTCTACGAGCAGTACTTC. It codes for CASSRDSLYEQYF.

This clone was counted only a few times. The chain employs TRBV5-5 and TRBJ2-1; D is undetermined. CDR1 SGHKS and CDR2 YYEKEE come from the germline V gene (reference sequence). Trimming left V 3 bases short and J 7 bases short, with 8 bases between. This CDR3 has 12 amino acids. This CDR3 reads CASSWAENEQFF. For the CDR3, the DNA is TGTGCCAGCAGCTGGGCCGAAAATGAGCAGTTCTTC.

Only a few counts were recorded for this clone. The junction departs from germline at one end; a sequencing error may be responsible. This chain links TRBV5-1 with TRBJ2-6; maybe TRBD1 (5 bases). This CDR3 spans 15 amino acids. Germline loops: CDR1 SGHRS, CDR2 YFSETQ. This chain's CDR3 is CASRETPSGANGLTF. CDR3 nucleotides: TGCGCCAGCAGAGAGACTCCTTCTGGGGCCAACGGCCTGACTTTC.